A selection of T cell receptor beta chains follows, all from one sample in a study of response to subunit inactivated influenza vaccine. TCRdb reprocessed the RT-PCR reads with MiXCR, giving one entry per CDR3 protein. The sample consists of 550,000 to 800,000 distinct CDR3 sequences, less than 20% of them appearing once. The sample was PBMCs from blood, taken about 13 days after vaccination. The receptor set was obtained from a man in his fifties who received an inactivated influenza vaccine. Each CDR3 is given with its conserved first and last residue. Each record gives: D gene, clone size, J gene, V gene, CDR3 DNA, CDR3 protein. A D gene is named only where the DNA matches it firmly. Rows may omit the clone size; those that give it use once, few, many or a size class.

d_call: TRBD1; clone_size: NA; j_call: TRBJ1-2; v_call: TRBV7-9; cdr3_nt: TGTGCCAGCACACTACAGGGGTTGGATGGCTACACCTTC; cdr3_aa: CASTLQGLDGYTF
d_call: TRBD1; clone_size: few; j_call: TRBJ2-7; v_call: TRBV28; cdr3_nt: TGTGCCAGCCGACAGGGTACCGAGCAGTACTTC; cdr3_aa: CASRQGTEQYF
d_call: NA; clone_size: NA; j_call: TRBJ2-7; v_call: TRBV15; cdr3_nt: TGTGCCACCAGCAGAGGGGAGGATTTGACCTACGAGCAGTACTTC; cdr3_aa: CATSRGEDLTYEQYF
d_call: TRBD1; clone_size: few; j_call: TRBJ2-1; v_call: TRBV11-2; cdr3_nt: TGTGCCAGCAGCTTAGAAGTAGGGGGCGGCTCCTACAATGAGCAGTTCTTC; cdr3_aa: CASSLEVGGGSYNEQFF
d_call: TRBD2; clone_size: NA; j_call: TRBJ2-7; v_call: TRBV12-3/TRBV12-4; cdr3_nt: TGTGCCAGCAGTTTACCCGGGGGGGCCTACGAGCAGTACTTC; cdr3_aa: CASSLPGGAYEQYF
d_call: TRBD2; clone_size: few; j_call: TRBJ2-2; v_call: TRBV7-2; cdr3_nt: TGTGCCAGCAGCTTCGCGAGGGGGACTAGGGCCGGGGAGCTGTTTTTT; cdr3_aa: CASSFARGTRAGELFF
d_call: NA; clone_size: few; j_call: TRBJ2-1; v_call: TRBV11-2; cdr3_nt: TGTGCCAGCAGCGGAGGGGGGGCTCGCAATGAGCAGTTCTTC; cdr3_aa: CASSGGGARNEQFF
d_call: NA; clone_size: NA; j_call: TRBJ2-5; v_call: TRBV2; cdr3_nt: TGTGCCAGCAGTGGCAGGGGAGGGGAGACCCAGTACTTC; cdr3_aa: CASSGRGGETQYF
d_call: TRBD2; clone_size: NA; j_call: TRBJ2-7; v_call: TRBV2; cdr3_nt: TGTGCCAGCGGTAATCTAGCGGAAGTATCCTACGAGCAGTACTTC; cdr3_aa: CASGNLAEVSYEQYF
d_call: TRBD2; clone_size: few; j_call: TRBJ2-5; v_call: TRBV30; cdr3_nt: TGTGCCTGCCACAGTAGCGGGGAGTGGGTGACCCAGTACTTC; cdr3_aa: CACHSSGEWVTQYF
d_call: NA; clone_size: NA; j_call: TRBJ1-2; v_call: TRBV5-1; cdr3_nt: TGCGCCAGCAGCTTGGGTGGAGAGGCGGCCTATGGCTACACCTTC; cdr3_aa: CASSLGGEAAYGYTF
d_call: NA; clone_size: NA; j_call: TRBJ2-5; v_call: TRBV29-1; cdr3_nt: TGCAGCGTTGTGGGGGGGCAGGAGACCCAGTACTTC; cdr3_aa: CSVVGGQETQYF
d_call: NA; clone_size: NA; j_call: TRBJ1-2; v_call: TRBV2; cdr3_nt: TGTGCCAGCATCCTACAGGGACCCAACTATGGCTACACCTTC; cdr3_aa: CASILQGPNYGYTF
d_call: TRBD2; clone_size: NA; j_call: TRBJ2-2; v_call: TRBV20-1; cdr3_nt: TGCAGTGCTGGGAGAGCGGGAGTAAACACCGGGGAGCTGTTTTTT; cdr3_aa: CSAGRAGVNTGELFF
d_call: TRBD2; clone_size: NA; j_call: TRBJ2-1; v_call: TRBV4-3; cdr3_nt: TGCGCCAGCAGCCAGTTAGGAGCGGGAGGTGAGCAGTTCTTC; cdr3_aa: CASSQLGAGGEQFF
d_call: TRBD1; clone_size: NA; j_call: TRBJ2-6; v_call: TRBV27; cdr3_nt: TGTGCCAGCAGTTCCACCCTTACAGGGGGCGGCCCTGGGGCCAACGTCCTGACTTTC; cdr3_aa: CASSSTLTGGGPGANVLTF
d_call: TRBD1; clone_size: few; j_call: TRBJ2-1; v_call: TRBV7-2; cdr3_nt: TGTGCCAGCAGCCCCGGGACAGGGGAACGCGAGCAGTTCTTC; cdr3_aa: CASSPGTGEREQFF
d_call: NA; clone_size: few; j_call: TRBJ2-7; v_call: TRBV5-1; cdr3_nt: TGCGCCAGCAGCTTCGCCAGGGACTACGAGCAGTACTTC; cdr3_aa: CASSFARDYEQYF
d_call: TRBD1; clone_size: NA; j_call: TRBJ1-1; v_call: TRBV15; cdr3_nt: TGTGCCACCAGCAGATCTCGATACAGGGGCGAGCTCCAGGATTTCTTT; cdr3_aa: CATSRSRYRGELQDFF
d_call: NA; clone_size: few; j_call: TRBJ2-2; v_call: TRBV15; cdr3_nt: TGTGCCACCAGCAGAGAAAGAGGAATCAACACCGGGGAGCTGTTTTTT; cdr3_aa: CATSRERGINTGELFF
d_call: NA; clone_size: few; j_call: TRBJ1-1; v_call: TRBV4-3; cdr3_nt: TGCGCCAGCAGCCAAGGCAGGCAAGGGAACACTGAAGCTTTCTTT; cdr3_aa: CASSQGRQGNTEAFF
d_call: TRBD1; clone_size: NA; j_call: TRBJ2-3; v_call: TRBV30; cdr3_nt: TGTGCCTGGAGTGTACCGGACAGGGGCCCAGATACGCAGTATTTT; cdr3_aa: CAWSVPDRGPDTQYF
d_call: NA; clone_size: NA; j_call: TRBJ2-1; v_call: TRBV28; cdr3_nt: TGTGCCAGCAGTCAAAAACGGGCGGCGGTCGGGCAGTCCTTC; cdr3_aa: CASSQKRAAVGQSF